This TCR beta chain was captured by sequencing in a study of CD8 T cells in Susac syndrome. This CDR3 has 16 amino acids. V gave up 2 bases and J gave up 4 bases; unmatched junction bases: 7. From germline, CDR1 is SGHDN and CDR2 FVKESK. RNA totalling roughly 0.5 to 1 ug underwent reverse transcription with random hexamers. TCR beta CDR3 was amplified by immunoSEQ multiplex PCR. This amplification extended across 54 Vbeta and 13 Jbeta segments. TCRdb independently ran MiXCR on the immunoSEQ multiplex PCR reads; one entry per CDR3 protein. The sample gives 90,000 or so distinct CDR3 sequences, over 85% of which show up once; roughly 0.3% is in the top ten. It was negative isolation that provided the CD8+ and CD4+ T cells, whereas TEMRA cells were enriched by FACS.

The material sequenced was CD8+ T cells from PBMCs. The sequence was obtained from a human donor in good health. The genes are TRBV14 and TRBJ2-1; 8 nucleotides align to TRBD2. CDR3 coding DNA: TGTGCCAGCAGCCAAATCGGGGGGGCCTATTACAATGAGCAGTTCTTC. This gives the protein CASSQIGGAYYNEQFF.